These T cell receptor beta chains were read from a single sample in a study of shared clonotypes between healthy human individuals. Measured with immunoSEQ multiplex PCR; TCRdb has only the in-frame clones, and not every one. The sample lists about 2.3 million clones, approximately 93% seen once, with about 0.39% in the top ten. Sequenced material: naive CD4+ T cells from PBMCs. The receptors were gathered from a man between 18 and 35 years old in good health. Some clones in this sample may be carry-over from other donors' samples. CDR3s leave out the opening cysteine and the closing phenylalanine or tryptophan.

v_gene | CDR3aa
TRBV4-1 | ASSHVTGRGGSNQPQH
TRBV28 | ASTSPGTATYNEQF
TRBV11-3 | ASSISGATYNEQF
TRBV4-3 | ASSQRTGFAGELF
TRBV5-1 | ASSLAGNTYEQY
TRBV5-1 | ASSWGQGETQY
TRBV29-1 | SVEKAGARVYGYT
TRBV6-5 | ASSYTRPKWSMEQY
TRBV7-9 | ASSSPQNTEAF
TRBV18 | ASSPPGGKGSQPQH
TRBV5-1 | ASRDNREGPTGELF
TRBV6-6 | ASSRDTEAF
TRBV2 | ASSVEAGGSEQF
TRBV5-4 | ASSPDPLREMGFGEQF
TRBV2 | ASREWQGTYEQY
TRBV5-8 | ASSQRGSKNIQY
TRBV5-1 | ASSLADRGLSYNEQF
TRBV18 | ASSPGSGTPSQY
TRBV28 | ASSLAGNTIY
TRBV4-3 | ASSHPVAGGPLSTQY
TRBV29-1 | SVGGQVSDTQY
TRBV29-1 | SVGQGDTEAF
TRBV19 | ASSTRTGVGYGYT
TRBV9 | ASSVAVERGAGELF
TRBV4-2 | ASSQPTSTDLNTGELF
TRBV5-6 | ASSRWPMVLNTEAF
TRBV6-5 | ASSNRVPTTYEQY